These 16 T cell receptor beta chains were sequenced from one sample in a study of patients and donors after allogeneic stem cell transplantation. Each CDR3 protein is one row after TCRdb ran MiXCR on the RT-PCR reads. Among about 110,000 distinct CDR3 sequences, 35% were seen once, and the ten largest hold roughly 27%. The sequenced sample was blood, either unsorted or a sorted T cell fraction (not recorded which). Source of these receptors: a human donor who was either an allogeneic HSCT recipient or a stem cell or donor lymphocyte infusion donor (not recorded which). It is not recorded whose cells these are; they may come from a transplant donor.

This rearrangement joins TRBV12-3 or TRBV12-4 to TRBJ1-2; D is undetermined. V shed 5 bases and J shed 0 bases, with 16 bases lying between them. CDR3 length: 16 residues. CDR3 sequence (DNA): TGTGCCAGCAGTCCTCAAACCCCTCCAACTAACTATGGCTACACCTTC. Residues: CASSPQTPPTNYGYTF.

This chain links TRBV29-1 with TRBJ2-2, with D perhaps being TRBD1 or TRBD2 (5 bases each). CDR1 and CDR2 (germline): SQVTM, ANQGSEA. This CDR3 comprises 12 residues. Trimming removed 7 bases from V and 4 bases from J, with 10 bases in between. As DNA, the CDR3 is TGCAGCGGCGGTGGGGGCACCGGGGAGCTGTTTTTT. Amino acids: CSGGGGTGELFF.

This chain links TRBV21-1 with TRBJ2-3; the table's TRBD1 call for D was not verified on the DNA. TRBV21-1 is flagged as a pseudogene. This CDR3 comprises 14 residues. Here the CDR3 reads CASSKASDRNTQYF. The CDR3 nucleotides are TGTGCCAGCAGCAAAGCCTCTGACAGAAATACGCAGTATTTT.

The CDR3, as DNA: TGTGCCACCCGAGCGGCTGCGAACACCGGGGAGCTGTTTTTT. This sequence encodes CATRAAANTGELFF. The chain uses TRBV24-1 and TRBJ2-2, with D possibly matching TRBD2 (5 bases). Germline CDR1 and CDR2: KGHDR and SFDVKD. V was pared by 9 bases and J by 0 bases, with 10 bases between. The CDR3 totals 14 residues.

This clonotype was observed a handful of times. The V and J genes are TRBV11-1 and TRBJ2-5, with a weak D call TRBD2 (5 bases). This CDR3 has 14 amino acids. Trimming removed 3 bases from V and 4 bases from J, with 12 bases in between. CDR1 SGHAT and CDR2 FQDESV come from the germline V gene (reference sequence). CDR3 region: CASSLDSPSETQYF. The DNA of the CDR3 is TGTGCCAGCAGCTTGGACTCCCCCTCAGAGACCCAGTACTTC. Looking up the rest from reference TRBV11-1 and TRBJ2-5 gives the full variable domain: EAEVAQSPRYKITEKSQAVAFWCDPISGHATLYWYRQILGQGPELLVQFQDESVVDDSQLPKDRFSAERLKGVDSTLKIQPAELGDSAMYLCASSLDSPSETQYFGPGTRLLVL.

This chain connects TRBV12-3 or TRBV12-4 to TRBJ2-1; weak D call: TRBD1 (5 bases). Trimming removed 2 bases from V and 5 bases from J, with 16 bases in between. The CDR3 extends over 16 amino acids. The CDR3 here is CASSLWLASGNNEQFF. For the CDR3, the DNA is TGTGCCAGCAGTTTATGGCTCGCCTCAGGGAACAATGAGCAGTTCTTC.

This clonotype was detected a few times. The J gene is TRBJ1-2, the V gene TRBV20-1; D gene unclear. V was shortened by 3 bases and J by 4 bases, with 6 bases between the two germline ends. This CDR3 comprises 11 residues. Germline values: CDR1 DFQATT, CDR2 SNEGSKA (reference sequence). CDR3 in amino acids: CSASISYGYTF. The CDR3 coding sequence is TGCAGTGCTAGTATAAGCTATGGCTACACCTTC.

This clonotype appeared a few times. The chain joins TRBV20-1 to TRBJ1-1; D remains ambiguous. This CDR3 is 14 amino acids long. V lost 2 bases and J lost 0, with 10 bases in between. Looked up from germline, CDR1 is DFQATT and CDR2 is SNEGSKA (reference sequence). DNA of the CDR3: TGCAGTGCTAGACGTTCAAGGGTGAACACTGAAGCTTTCTTT. Protein sequence: CSARRSRVNTEAFF.

This clonotype appeared a few times. The chain employs TRBV6-5 and TRBJ1-2, with D possibly matching TRBD1 (5 bases). Germline CDR1 reads MNHEY; CDR2 reads SVGAGI. V lost 2 bases and J 1 base, leaving 8 bases between the germline ends. There are 14 residues in the CDR3. The CDR3 DNA reads TGTGCCAGCAGTTACGGGGGGGATAACTATGGCTACACCTTC. Encoded protein: CASSYGGDNYGYTF.

This chain connects TRBV28 to TRBJ1-2; D is unresolved. The CDR3 extends over 14 amino acids. Germline CDR1 reads MDHEN; CDR2 reads SYDVKM. V dropped 6 bases and J dropped 4 bases, with 15 bases sitting between them. CDR3 amino acids: CASSIHGQLYGYTF. In nucleotides, the CDR3 is TGTGCCAGCAGCATCCACGGGCAGCTCTATGGCTACACCTTC.

This clonotype was seen a few times. The rearrangement links TRBV20-1 to TRBJ1-5, with D possibly matching TRBD1 (5 bases). The CDR3 runs to 14 residues. With 6 bases removed from V and 1 base from J, the gap between germline ends came to 13 bases. Germline CDR1 DFQATT, CDR2 SNEGSKA (reference sequence). CDR3 DNA: TGCAGTGCCCATGGGGGTGGGAGCAATCAGCCCCAGCATTTT. Protein: CSAHGGGSNQPQHF.

In its sample, this clonotype was seen a few times. The chain uses TRBV18 and TRBJ2-5; D not resolved. The germline gives CDR1 KGHSH, CDR2 LQKENI. Trimming cost V 5 bases and J 5 bases, with 15 bases left between them. This CDR3 is built from 14 residues. The CDR3 DNA follows: TGTGCCAGCTCAGAATATACCTTCACGGAGACCCAGTACTTC. Its translation: CASSEYTFTETQYF. Looking up the rest from reference TRBV18 and TRBJ2-5 gives the full variable domain: NAGVMQNPRHLVRRRGQEARLRCSPMKGHSHVYWYRQLPEEGLKFMVYLQKENIIDESGMPKERFSAEFPKEGPSILRIQQVVRGDSAAYFCASSEYTFTETQYFGPGTRLLVL.

This clonotype was recorded at least ten times. The CDR3 DNA is TGCAGTGCTACGTTAACAGGGGGCGAAAAACTGTTTTTT. Translated, it gives CSATLTGGEKLFF. The chain uses TRBV20-1 and TRBJ1-4; 9 positions match TRBD1. The CDR3 has 13 residues. V gave up 4 bases and J gave up 8 bases; unmatched junction bases: 5. Germline V gene sequence: CDR1 DFQATT, CDR2 SNEGSKA (reference sequence).

This clonotype was detected a few times. V usage is TRBV5-1 and J usage is TRBJ2-7, with D unclear. The CDR3 has 11 residues. In germline, CDR1 is SGHRS, CDR2 YFSETQ. The ends were cut back, 6 bases at V and 10 bases at J, with 14 bases in the middle. The CDR3, as DNA: TGCGCCAGCATTCCAGTGGGTAAACAGTACTTC. Its translation is CASIPVGKQYF.

This chain connects TRBV20-1 to TRBJ2-1; TRBD2 matches 13 bases. With V trimmed by 6 bases and J by 2 bases, 7 bases remained unmatched. CDR3 length: 16 residues. Per germline, CDR1 DFQATT and CDR2 SNEGSKA (reference sequence). Here the CDR3 reads CSAAGLAGAPYNEQFF. CDR3 nucleotides: TGCAGTGCCGCCGGACTAGCGGGAGCTCCCTACAATGAGCAGTTCTTC.

Ten or more counts support this clonotype. The chain employs TRBV12-3 or TRBV12-4 and TRBJ1-2; no firm D call. Trimming removed 3 bases from V and 8 bases from J, with 10 bases in between. There are 12 residues in the CDR3. This CDR3 is CASSFPSHGYTF. The CDR3 DNA reads as TGTGCCAGCAGTTTTCCCTCACACGGCTACACCTTC.